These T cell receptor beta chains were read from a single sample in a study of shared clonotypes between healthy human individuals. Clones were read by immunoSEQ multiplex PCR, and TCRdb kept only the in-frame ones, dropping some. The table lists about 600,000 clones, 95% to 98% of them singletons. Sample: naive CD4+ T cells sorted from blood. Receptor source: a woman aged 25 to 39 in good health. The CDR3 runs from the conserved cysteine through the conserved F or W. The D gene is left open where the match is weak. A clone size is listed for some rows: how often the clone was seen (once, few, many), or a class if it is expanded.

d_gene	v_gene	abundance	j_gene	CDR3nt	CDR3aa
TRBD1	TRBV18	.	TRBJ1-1	TGTGCCAGCTCACCCCGGTCGGGACAGGCTGGTTCTAGCACTGAAGCTTTCTTT	CASSPRSGQAGSSTEAFF
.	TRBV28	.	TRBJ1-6	TGTGCCAGCAGCGAGGGGACACTCGTCGGCTTT	CASSEGTLVGF
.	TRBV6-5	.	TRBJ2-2	TGTGCCAGCAGTTATTCAGTCGGGGAGCTGTTTTTT	CASSYSVGELFF
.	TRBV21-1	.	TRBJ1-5	TGTGCCAGCAACAATTCCGGGCGCGGGACAGGGGGAAATCAGCCCCAGCATTTT	CASNNSGRGTGGNQPQHF
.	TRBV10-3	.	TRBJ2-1	TGTGCCATCGGGACGAGCTCCTACAATGAGCAGTTCTTC	CAIGTSSYNEQFF
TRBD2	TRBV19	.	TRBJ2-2	TGTGCCACCAGCGGACTAGCGGGAGTAGGCGGGGAGCTGTTTTTT	CATSGLAGVGGELFF
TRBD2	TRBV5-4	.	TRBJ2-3	TGTGCCAGCAGCTTAGGCGGGAGGATCACAGATACGCAGTATTTT	CASSLGGRITDTQYF
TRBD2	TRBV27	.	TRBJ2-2	TGTGCCAGCAGTCCGCTGGCGGGAGGGAACACCGGGGAGCTGTTTTTT	CASSPLAGGNTGELFF
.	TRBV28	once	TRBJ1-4	TGTGCCAGCAGCCCGGGAACCGCTTGGGAAAAACTGTTTTTT	CASSPGTAWEKLFF
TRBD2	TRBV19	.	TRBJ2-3	TGTGCCAGTAGAGGTAGCGGGTTTTCCCCAGATACGCAGTATTTT	CASRGSGFSPDTQYF
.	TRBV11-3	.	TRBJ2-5	TGTGCCAGCAGCTTAGGGTCGGGGAGGAGGGAGACCCAGTACTTC	CASSLGSGRRETQYF
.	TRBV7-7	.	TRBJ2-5	TGTGCCAGCAGCCCCGGGAACCAAGAGACCCAGTACTTC	CASSPGNQETQYF
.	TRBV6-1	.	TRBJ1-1	TGTGCCAGCAGTGAATTTGTAAACCTGAACACTGAAGCTTTCTTT	CASSEFVNLNTEAFF
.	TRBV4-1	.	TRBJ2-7	TGCGCCAGCAGCCAAGAGGAGGTAAGGGCTACCGAGCAGTACTTC	CASSQEEVRATEQYF
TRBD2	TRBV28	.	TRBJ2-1	TGTGCCAGCATCGGCAAGGCTAGCGGGATCGTTCGGGGCAATGAGCAGTTCTTC	CASIGKASGIVRGNEQFF
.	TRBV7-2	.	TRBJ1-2	TGTGCCAGCAGCTTAGACAGGGCAACCTATGGCTACACCTTC	CASSLDRATYGYTF
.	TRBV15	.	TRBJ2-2	TGTGCCACCAGCAGGAAGTACACCGGGGAGCTGTTTTTT	CATSRKYTGELFF
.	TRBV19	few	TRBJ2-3	TGTGCCAGTAGGTCTGAGGGGACTCTCACAGATACGCAGTATTTT	CASRSEGTLTDTQYF
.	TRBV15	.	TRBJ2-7	TGTGCCACCAGCAGCCGATCCCGAGGGGGGGGGCTCGAGCAGTACTTC	CATSSRSRGGGLEQYF
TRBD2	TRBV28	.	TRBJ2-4	TGTGCCAGCAGCCCGGGGGGTAGAACCAAAAACATTCAGTACTTC	CASSPGGRTKNIQYF
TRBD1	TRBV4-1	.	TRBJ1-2	TGCGCCAGCAGCCACCCGACAGGGTACTATGGCTACACCTTC	CASSHPTGYYGYTF
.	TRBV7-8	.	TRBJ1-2	TGTGCCAGCAGCCCAGGACAGTCCCCGTTCGGGGGCTACACCTTC	CASSPGQSPFGGYTF
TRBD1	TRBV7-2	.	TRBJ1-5	TGTGCCAGCAGCCGACAGGGGTCTAGCAATCAGCCCCAGCATTTT	CASSRQGSSNQPQHF
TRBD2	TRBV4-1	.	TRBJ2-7	TGCGCCAGCAGCCAGGTGCTAGCGGGTCTCCGGGGGGGCTACGAGCAGTACTTC	CASSQVLAGLRGGYEQYF
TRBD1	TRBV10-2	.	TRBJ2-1	TGCGCCAGCAGTGAGTGGGGGACAGGGGGAGGAGCCTACAATGAGCAGTTCTTC	CASSEWGTGGGAYNEQFF
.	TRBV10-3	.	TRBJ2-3	TGTGCCATCAGTACAGGGACTCAGCGGGCAGATACGCAGTATTTT	CAISTGTQRADTQYF
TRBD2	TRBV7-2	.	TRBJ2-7	TGTGCCAGCAGCCAAATAGCGGGAGGGAGCGAGCAGTACTTC	CASSQIAGGSEQYF
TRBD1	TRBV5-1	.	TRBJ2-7	TGCGCCAGCAGCCCGCCGACAGGGGCTCAGGACGAGCAGTACTTC	CASSPPTGAQDEQYF
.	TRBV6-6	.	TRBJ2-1	TGTGCCAGCTGCCCCCGGGACCCCTCAGATGAGCAGTTCTTC	CASCPRDPSDEQFF
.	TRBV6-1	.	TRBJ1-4	TGTGCCAGCAGTGAATACCCGTCGGGCCAGGTTAATGAAAAACTGTTTTTT	CASSEYPSGQVNEKLFF
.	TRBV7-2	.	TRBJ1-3	TGTGCCAGCAGCCCTAGTGTTTTCGGCTCTGGAAACACCATATATTTT	CASSPSVFGSGNTIYF
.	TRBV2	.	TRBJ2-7	TGTGCCAGCACCATAGACTGGATCTACGAGCAGTACTTC	CASTIDWIYEQYF